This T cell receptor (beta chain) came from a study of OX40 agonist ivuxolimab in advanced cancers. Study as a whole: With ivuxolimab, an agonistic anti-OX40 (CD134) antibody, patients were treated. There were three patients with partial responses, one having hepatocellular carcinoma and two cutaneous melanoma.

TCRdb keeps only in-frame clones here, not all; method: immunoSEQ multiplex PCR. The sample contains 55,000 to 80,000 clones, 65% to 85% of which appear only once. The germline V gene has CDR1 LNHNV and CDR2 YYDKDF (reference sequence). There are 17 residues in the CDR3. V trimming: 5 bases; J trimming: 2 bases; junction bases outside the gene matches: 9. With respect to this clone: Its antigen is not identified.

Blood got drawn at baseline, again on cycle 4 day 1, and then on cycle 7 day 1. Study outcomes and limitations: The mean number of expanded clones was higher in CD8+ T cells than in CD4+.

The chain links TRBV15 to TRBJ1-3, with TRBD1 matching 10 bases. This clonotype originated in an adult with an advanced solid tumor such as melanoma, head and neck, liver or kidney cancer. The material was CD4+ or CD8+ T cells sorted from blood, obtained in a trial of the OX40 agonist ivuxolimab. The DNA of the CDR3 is TGTGCCACCAGCGGCAGGGACAGGGGTTATGCTGGAAACACCATATATTTT. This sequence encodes CATSGRDRGYAGNTIYF.